This is a list of T cell receptor beta chains from one sample in a study of T-cell reconstitution after alpha-beta-depleted transplantation in children. TCRdb recomputed calls from the PCR reads with MiXCR, one row per CDR3 protein. The sample includes 100,000 to 150,000 distinct CDR3 sequences, more than 20% of them seen just once. Sequenced material: PBMCs, mostly from graft donor cells, taken 180 days after TCRalphabeta/CD19-depleted stem cell transplant. These receptors all stem from a male patient between 2 and 10 years old who had a stem cell transplant for chronic granulomatous disease, so the T cells may come from the graft donor. Both conserved end residues are part of each CDR3. Fields, in order: D gene, clone size, V gene, J gene, CDR3 DNA, CDR3 protein. A D gene is named only where the DNA matches it firmly. Size tells how often a clone was seen (once, few, many) or the class of an expanded clone, and some rows leave it out.

TRBD1	many	TRBV7-9	TRBJ1-6	TGTGCCAGCAGCTTTTTGAGGGACAGTTATAATTCACCCCTCCACTTT	CASSFLRDSYNSPLHF
NA	few	TRBV11-2	TRBJ2-6	TGTGCCAGCAGCTTAACAAGCTCCTCTGGGGCCAACGTCCTGACTTTC	CASSLTSSSGANVLTF
NA	few	TRBV12-3/TRBV12-4	TRBJ2-1	TGTGCCAGCAGTTTAAGAACAGGGAACAATGAGCAGTTCTTC	CASSLRTGNNEQFF
TRBD2	NA	TRBV27	TRBJ2-7	TGTGCCAGCAGTCCCGTTTCCCAGCGGACTAGCGGGGCCTACGAGCAGTACTTC	CASSPVSQRTSGAYEQYF
TRBD2	many	TRBV12-3/TRBV12-4	TRBJ2-1	TGTGCCAGCACCCAACAAAGCGGGAGGCCTTACAATGAGCAGTTCTTC	CASTQQSGRPYNEQFF
TRBD1	many	TRBV5-1	TRBJ1-4	TGCGCCAGCAGCTTGGAGGGACAGAGTCTTGAAAAACTGTTTTTT	CASSLEGQSLEKLFF
TRBD2	NA	TRBV12-3/TRBV12-4	TRBJ2-2	TGTGCCAGCTGTAGCGGGGGCCTTGGAGGGGAGCTGTTTTTT	CASCSGGLGGELFF
NA	many	TRBV29-1	TRBJ2-5	TGCAGCGTTGGGACAGATGCGGGGACCCAGTACTTC	CSVGTDAGTQYF
NA	NA	TRBV29-1	TRBJ2-6	TGCAGCGTTAAATCCCCAGGGGCCAACGGCCTGACTTTC	CSVKSPGANGLTF
NA	few	TRBV12-3/TRBV12-4	TRBJ2-5	TGTGCCAGCAGTTTCGGGGGGCACGAGACCCAGTACTTC	CASSFGGHETQYF
TRBD1	NA	TRBV28	TRBJ2-7	TGTGCCAGCAGTTTACTTGGGACAGGGAACTACGAGCAGTACTTC	CASSLLGTGNYEQYF
TRBD1	few	TRBV28	TRBJ2-6	TGTGCCAGCAGTCGGACAGGGGGCGCTGGGGCCAACGTCCTGACTTTC	CASSRTGGAGANVLTF
TRBD1	many	TRBV5-1	TRBJ2-7	TGCGCCAGCAGCTCAGCAGGGACAGGGCTCTACGAGCAGTACTTC	CASSSAGTGLYEQYF
TRBD2	NA	TRBV15	TRBJ2-3	TGTGCCACCAGCGGTAGCGGGGGGGCCACAGATACGCAGTATTTT	CATSGSGGATDTQYF
NA	NA	TRBV12-3/TRBV12-4	TRBJ1-5	TGTGCCAGCAGGCTGGGAGGACAGCCCCAGCATTTT	CASRLGGQPQHF
NA	many	TRBV10-3	TRBJ2-3	TGTGCCATCAAAGGGGGGGCGATCACAGATACGCAGTATTTT	CAIKGGAITDTQYF
TRBD2	many	TRBV20-1	TRBJ2-5	TGCAGTGCTAGCGGGACTAGCGGAGGGAGGTCGATCGGGACCCAGTACTTC	CSASGTSGGRSIGTQYF
NA	many	TRBV2	TRBJ2-5	TGTGCCAGCAGTGCAGGAGGATATGGCCAGTACTTC	CASSAGGYGQYF
NA	many	TRBV20-1	TRBJ2-5	TGCAGTGCTAGATCCCCCCAGCGGATTCAAGAGACCCAGTACTTC	CSARSPQRIQETQYF
NA	many	TRBV12-3/TRBV12-4	TRBJ2-3	TGTGCCAGCAGTCCCCTGAGTATCACAGATACGCAGTATTTT	CASSPLSITDTQYF
NA	NA	TRBV27	TRBJ2-1	TGTGCCAGCAGTTTATATTTGCGGAGCTCCTACAATGAGCAGTTCTTC	CASSLYLRSSYNEQFF
NA	many	TRBV7-2	TRBJ2-3	TGTGCCAGCAGCCCAGGACTGAGCACAGATACGCAGTATTTT	CASSPGLSTDTQYF
NA	many	TRBV7-2	TRBJ2-1	TGTGCCAGCAGCTTGCGAGCGTCGGAGCAGTTCTTC	CASSLRASEQFF
NA	NA	TRBV5-1	TRBJ2-3	TGCGCCAGCAGCCTCTTGCCTACTAGCACAGATACGCAGTATTTT	CASSLLPTSTDTQYF
TRBD1	many	TRBV18	TRBJ2-5	TGTGCCAGCTCACCAACAGGGGCTGGGGAGACCCAGTACTTC	CASSPTGAGETQYF
NA	many	TRBV20-1	TRBJ2-5	TGCAGTGCTAGAGATGAACAGATACACCAAGAGACCCAGTACTTC	CSARDEQIHQETQYF
NA	many	TRBV28	TRBJ2-5	TGTGCCAGCAGCCACAGGAAGGAAGAGACCCAGTACTTC	CASSHRKEETQYF
NA	NA	TRBV7-8	TRBJ1-5	TGTGCCAGCAGCCCAGTGGGCAACAATCAGCCCCAGCATTTT	CASSPVGNNQPQHF
NA	few	TRBV4-3	TRBJ1-1	TGCGCCAGCAGCCGAGAGGGAGGGGCCCTTAACACTGAAGCTTTCTTT	CASSREGGALNTEAFF